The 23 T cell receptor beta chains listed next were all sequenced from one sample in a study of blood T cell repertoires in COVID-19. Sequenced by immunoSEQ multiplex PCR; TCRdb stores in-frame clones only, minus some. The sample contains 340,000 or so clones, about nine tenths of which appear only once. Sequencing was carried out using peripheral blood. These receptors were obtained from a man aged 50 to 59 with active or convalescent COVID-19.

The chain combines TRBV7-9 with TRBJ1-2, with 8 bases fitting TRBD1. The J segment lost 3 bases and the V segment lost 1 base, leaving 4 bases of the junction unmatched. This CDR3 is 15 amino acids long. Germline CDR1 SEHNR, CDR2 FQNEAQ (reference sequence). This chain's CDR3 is CASSLVQGADYGYTF. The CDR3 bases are TGTGCCAGCAGCTTAGTTCAGGGGGCTGACTATGGCTACACCTTC.

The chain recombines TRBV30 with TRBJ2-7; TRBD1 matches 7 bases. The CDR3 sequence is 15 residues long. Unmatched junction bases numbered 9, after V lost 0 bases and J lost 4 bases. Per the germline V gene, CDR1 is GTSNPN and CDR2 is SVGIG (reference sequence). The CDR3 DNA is TGTGCCTGGAGTGTACCGGGACAGACGGGTTACGAGCAGTACTTC. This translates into CAWSVPGQTGYEQYF.

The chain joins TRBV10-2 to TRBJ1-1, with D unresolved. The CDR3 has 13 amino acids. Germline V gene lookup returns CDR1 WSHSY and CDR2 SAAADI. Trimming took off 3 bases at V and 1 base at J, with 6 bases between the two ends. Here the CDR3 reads CASSDLGNTEAFF. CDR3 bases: TGCGCCAGCAGTGACCTCGGGAACACTGAAGCTTTCTTT.

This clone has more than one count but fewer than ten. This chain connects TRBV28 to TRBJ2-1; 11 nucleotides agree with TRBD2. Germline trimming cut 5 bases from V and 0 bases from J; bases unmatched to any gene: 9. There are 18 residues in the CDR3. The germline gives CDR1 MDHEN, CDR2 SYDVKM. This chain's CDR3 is CASSGLAGDASSYNEQFF. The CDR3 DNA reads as TGTGCCAGCAGTGGACTAGCGGGTGACGCGAGCTCCTACAATGAGCAGTTCTTC.

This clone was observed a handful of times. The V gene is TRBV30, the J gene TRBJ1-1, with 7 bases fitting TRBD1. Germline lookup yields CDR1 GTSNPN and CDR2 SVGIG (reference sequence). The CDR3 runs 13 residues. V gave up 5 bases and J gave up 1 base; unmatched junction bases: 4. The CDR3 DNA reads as TGTGCCTGGGAGGGACAGCAGAACACTGAAGCTTTCTTT. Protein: CAWEGQQNTEAFF.

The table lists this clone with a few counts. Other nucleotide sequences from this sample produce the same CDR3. The CDR3 region is CASSLAGGSSYNEQFF. The CDR3 nucleotides read TGCGCCAGCAGCTTGGCCGGCGGGAGCTCCTACAATGAGCAGTTCTTC. The chain employs TRBV5-1 and TRBJ2-1, with 7 bases aligning to TRBD2. The V and J ends lost 0 bases and 0 bases, in that order; junction bases with no gene match: 3. The CDR3 contains 16 residues. Germline V gives CDR1 SGHRS, CDR2 YFSETQ.

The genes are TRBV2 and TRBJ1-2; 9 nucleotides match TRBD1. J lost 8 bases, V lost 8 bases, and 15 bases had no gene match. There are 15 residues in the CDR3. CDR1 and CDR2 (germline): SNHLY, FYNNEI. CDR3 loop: CASRDRVYSESGYTF. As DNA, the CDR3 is TGTGCCAGCCGGGACAGGGTGTACTCGGAATCGGGCTACACCTTC.

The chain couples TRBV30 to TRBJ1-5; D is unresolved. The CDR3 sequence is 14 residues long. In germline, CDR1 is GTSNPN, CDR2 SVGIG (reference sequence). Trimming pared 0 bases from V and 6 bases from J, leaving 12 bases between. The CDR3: CAWSVTTGGQPQHF. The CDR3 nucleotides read TGTGCCTGGAGTGTAACGACGGGAGGTCAGCCCCAGCATTTT.

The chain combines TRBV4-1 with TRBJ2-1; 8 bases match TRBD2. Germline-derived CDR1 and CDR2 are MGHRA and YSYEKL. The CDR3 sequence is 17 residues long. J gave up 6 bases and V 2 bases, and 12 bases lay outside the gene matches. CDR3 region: CASSQSIGSGRGNEQFF. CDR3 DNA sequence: TGCGCCAGCAGCCAATCAATCGGGAGCGGGAGAGGCAATGAGCAGTTCTTC.

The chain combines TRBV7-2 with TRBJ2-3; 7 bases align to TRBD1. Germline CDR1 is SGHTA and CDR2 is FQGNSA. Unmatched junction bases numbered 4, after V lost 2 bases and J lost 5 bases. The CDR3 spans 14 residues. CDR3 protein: CASSLTGEVDTQYF. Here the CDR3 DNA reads TGTGCCAGCAGCTTAACAGGGGAAGTAGATACGCAGTATTTT.

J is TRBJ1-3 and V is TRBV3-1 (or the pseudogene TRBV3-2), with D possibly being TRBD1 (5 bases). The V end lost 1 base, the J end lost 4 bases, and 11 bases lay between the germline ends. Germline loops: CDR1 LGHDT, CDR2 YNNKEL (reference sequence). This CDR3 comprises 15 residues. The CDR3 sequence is CASSQATGGGNTIYF. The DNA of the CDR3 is TGTGCCAGCAGCCAAGCTACGGGGGGGGGAAACACCATATATTTT.

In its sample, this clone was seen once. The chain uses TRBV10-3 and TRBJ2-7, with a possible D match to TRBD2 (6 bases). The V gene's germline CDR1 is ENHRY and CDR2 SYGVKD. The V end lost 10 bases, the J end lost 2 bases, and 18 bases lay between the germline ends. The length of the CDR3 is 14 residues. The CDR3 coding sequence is TGTGCCACCGGAGGTGCAGCGGGTACCTACGAGCAGTACTTC. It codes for CATGGAAGTYEQYF.

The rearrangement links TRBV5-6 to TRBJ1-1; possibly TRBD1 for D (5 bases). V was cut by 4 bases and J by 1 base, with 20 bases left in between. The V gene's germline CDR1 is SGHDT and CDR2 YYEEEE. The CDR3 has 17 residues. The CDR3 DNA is TGTGCCAGCAGCCACGGGGTTGCTCGGGGGGAGAACACTGAAGCTTTCTTT. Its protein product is CASSHGVARGENTEAFF.

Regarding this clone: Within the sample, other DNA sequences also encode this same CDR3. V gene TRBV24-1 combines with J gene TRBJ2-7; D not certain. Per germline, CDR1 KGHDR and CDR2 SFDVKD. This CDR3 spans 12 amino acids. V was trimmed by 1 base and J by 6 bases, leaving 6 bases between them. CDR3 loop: CATSDFRGEQYF. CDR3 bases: TGTGCCACCAGTGATTTTCGAGGCGAGCAGTACTTC.

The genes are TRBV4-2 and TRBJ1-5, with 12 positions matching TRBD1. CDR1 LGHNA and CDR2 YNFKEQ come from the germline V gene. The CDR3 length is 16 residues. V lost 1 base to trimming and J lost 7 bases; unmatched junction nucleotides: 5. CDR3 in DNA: TGTGCCAGCAGCCAAGTCGGGACAGGGGGCGTGCAGCCCCAGCATTTT. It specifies CASSQVGTGGVQPQHF.

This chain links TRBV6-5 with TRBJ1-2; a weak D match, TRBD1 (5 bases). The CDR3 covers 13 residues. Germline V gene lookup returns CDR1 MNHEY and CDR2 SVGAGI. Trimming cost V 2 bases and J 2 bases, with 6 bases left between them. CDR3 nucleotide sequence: TGTGCCAGCAGTTACAACAGGAACTATGGCTACACCTTC. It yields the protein CASSYNRNYGYTF.

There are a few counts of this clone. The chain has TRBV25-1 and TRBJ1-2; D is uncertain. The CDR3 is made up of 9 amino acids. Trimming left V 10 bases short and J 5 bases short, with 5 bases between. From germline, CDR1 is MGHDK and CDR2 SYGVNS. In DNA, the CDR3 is TGTGCCACCCCTTATGGCTACACCTTC. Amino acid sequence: CATPYGYTF.

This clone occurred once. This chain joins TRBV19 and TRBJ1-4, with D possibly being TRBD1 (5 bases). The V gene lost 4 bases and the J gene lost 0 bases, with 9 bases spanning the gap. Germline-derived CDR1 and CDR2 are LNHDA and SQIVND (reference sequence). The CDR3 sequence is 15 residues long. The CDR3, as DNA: TGTGCCAGTAGTAACACAGGTGCAACTAATGAAAAACTGTTTTTT. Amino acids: CASSNTGATNEKLFF. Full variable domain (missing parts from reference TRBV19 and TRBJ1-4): DGGITQSPKYLFRKEGQNVTLSCEQNLNHDAMYWYRQDPGQGLRLIYYSQIVNDFQKGDIAEGYSVSREKKESFPLTVTSAQKNPTAFYLCASSNTGATNEKLFFGSGTQLSVL.

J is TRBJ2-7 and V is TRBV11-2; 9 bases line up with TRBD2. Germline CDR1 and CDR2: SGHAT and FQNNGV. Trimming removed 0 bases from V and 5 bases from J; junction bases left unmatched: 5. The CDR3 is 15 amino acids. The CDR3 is CASSLDWLAGNEQYF. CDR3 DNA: TGTGCCAGCAGCTTAGATTGGCTAGCGGGGAACGAGCAGTACTTC. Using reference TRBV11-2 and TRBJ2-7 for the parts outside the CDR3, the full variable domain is EAGVAQSPRYKIIEKRQSVAFWCNPISGHATLYWYQQILGQGPKLLIQFQNNGVVDDSQLPKDRFSAERLKGVDSTLKIQPAKLEDSAVYLCASSLDWLAGNEQYFGPGTRLTVT.

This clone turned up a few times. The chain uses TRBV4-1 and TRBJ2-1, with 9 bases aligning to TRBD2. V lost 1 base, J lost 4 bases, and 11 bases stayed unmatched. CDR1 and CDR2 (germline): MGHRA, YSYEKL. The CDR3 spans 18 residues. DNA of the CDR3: TGCGCCAGCAGCCAAGTGGAGGGTAGCGGGAGCTCATACAATGAGCAGTTCTTC. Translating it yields CASSQVEGSGSSYNEQFF.

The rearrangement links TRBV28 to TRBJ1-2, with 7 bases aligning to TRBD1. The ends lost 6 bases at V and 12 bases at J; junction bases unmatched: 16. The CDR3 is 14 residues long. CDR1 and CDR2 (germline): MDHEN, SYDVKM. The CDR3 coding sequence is TGTGCCAGCAGCCTTATAGGAGGGGGCGCCCGGAACACCTTC. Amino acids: CASSLIGGGARNTF.

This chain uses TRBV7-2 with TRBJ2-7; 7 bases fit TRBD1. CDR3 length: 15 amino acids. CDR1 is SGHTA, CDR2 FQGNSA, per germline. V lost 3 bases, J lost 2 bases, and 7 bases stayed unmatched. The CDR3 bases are TGTGCCAGCAGCTTCGCCCGGGACAGCCCCTACGAGCAGTACTTC. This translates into CASSFARDSPYEQYF.

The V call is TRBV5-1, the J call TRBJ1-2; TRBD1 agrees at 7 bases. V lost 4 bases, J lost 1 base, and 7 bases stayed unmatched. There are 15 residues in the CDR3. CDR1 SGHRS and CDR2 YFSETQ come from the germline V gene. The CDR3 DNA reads TGCGCCAGCAGCCCCGGACAGGTCCTTAACTATGGCTACACCTTC. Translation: CASSPGQVLNYGYTF.